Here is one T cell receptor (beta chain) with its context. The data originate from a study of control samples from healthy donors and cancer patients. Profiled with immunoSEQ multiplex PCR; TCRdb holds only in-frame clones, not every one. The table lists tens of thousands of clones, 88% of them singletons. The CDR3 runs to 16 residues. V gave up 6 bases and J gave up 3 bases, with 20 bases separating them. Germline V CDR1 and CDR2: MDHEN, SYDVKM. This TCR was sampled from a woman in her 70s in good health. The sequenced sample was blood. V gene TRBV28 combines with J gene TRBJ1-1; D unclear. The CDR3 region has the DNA TGTGCCAGCAGCTTTACGGATCTTGTGGTGGACACTGAAGCTTTCTTT. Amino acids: CASSFTDLVVDTEAFF.